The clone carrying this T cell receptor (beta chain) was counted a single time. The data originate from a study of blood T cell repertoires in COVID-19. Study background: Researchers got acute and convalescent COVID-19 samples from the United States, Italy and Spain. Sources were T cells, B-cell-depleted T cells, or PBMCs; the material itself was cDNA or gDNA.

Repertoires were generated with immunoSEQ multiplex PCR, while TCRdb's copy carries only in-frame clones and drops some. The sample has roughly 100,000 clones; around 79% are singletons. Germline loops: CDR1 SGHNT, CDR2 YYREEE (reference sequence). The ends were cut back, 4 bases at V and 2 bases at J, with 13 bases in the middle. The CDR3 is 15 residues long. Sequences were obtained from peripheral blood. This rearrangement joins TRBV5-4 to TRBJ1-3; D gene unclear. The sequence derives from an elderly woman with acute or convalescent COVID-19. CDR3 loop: CASSPSGRAGNTIYF. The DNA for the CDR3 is TGTGCCAGCAGCCCGTCCGGGAGGGCTGGAAACACCATATATTTT.